This is a list of T cell receptor beta chains from one sample in a study of blood T cell repertoires in COVID-19. Assay used: immunoSEQ multiplex PCR; TCRdb lists only in-frame clones, some missing. The repertoire consists of around 230,000 clones, with roughly 90% occurring once and the leading ten covering about 7%. Sequences were obtained from peripheral blood. The receptor source for this set is a man aged 55 to 70 who had recovered from COVID-19. CDR3s include the opening cysteine and the closing phenylalanine or tryptophan. The D gene is left open where the match is weak. The size of a clone is reported for some rows only, either as once, few or many, or as a class for expanded clones.

NA	TRBV5-4	TRBJ2-4	NA	14	CASSSAGAKNIQYF	TGTGCCAGCAGCTCGGCGGGTGCCAAAAACATTCAGTACTTC
NA	TRBV18	TRBJ2-2	NA	14	CASSGGLRTGELFF	TGTGCCAGCTCGGGAGGACTGCGCACCGGGGAGCTGTTTTTT
NA	TRBV29-1	TRBJ2-5	TRBD2	14	CSVELGAGWGAQYF	TGCAGCGTTGAATTGGGAGCGGGGTGGGGAGCCCAGTACTTC
NA	TRBV6-5	TRBJ1-6	NA	15	CASSYQQGRGSPLHF	TGTGCCAGCAGTTACCAGCAGGGTCGGGGGTCACCCCTCCACTTT
few	TRBV2	TRBJ1-2	NA	13	CASTPTPPTGYTF	TGTGCCAGCACTCCGACTCCCCCGACGGGCTACACCTTC
NA	TRBV11-2	TRBJ1-3	NA	16	CASSLISLRSGNTIYF	TGTGCCAGCAGCTTAATCTCTTTGCGCTCTGGAAACACCATATATTTT
NA	TRBV7-9	TRBJ2-5	NA	16	CASSLAEGARLETQYF	TGTGCCAGCAGCTTAGCGGAGGGGGCGAGGCTGGAGACCCAGTACTTC
NA	TRBV7-2	TRBJ1-5	NA	14	CASSTRQANQPQHF	TGTGCCAGCAGCACGAGACAGGCCAATCAGCCCCAGCATTTT
NA	TRBV3-1/TRBV3-2	TRBJ2-3	NA	20	CASSQDPRRLPLRDTDTQYF	TGTGCCAGCAGCCAAGATCCTCGCAGGCTCCCTCTACGCGACACAGATACGCAGTATTTT
NA	TRBV5-5	TRBJ2-5	NA	15	CASSLGRLEGETQYF	TGTGCCAGCAGCTTGGGACGGTTGGAGGGAGAGACCCAGTACTTC
NA	TRBV11-2	TRBJ2-5	NA	16	CASSLSYLVAEETQYF	TGTGCCAGCAGCTTATCTTATCTGGTAGCGGAAGAGACCCAGTACTTC
NA	TRBV2	TRBJ2-4	NA	13	CASSVWARNIQYF	TGTGCCAGCAGTGTATGGGCCAGAAACATTCAGTACTTC
NA	TRBV19	TRBJ1-1	NA	13	CATPSGRGTEAFF	TGTGCCACACCGTCGGGCCGAGGGACTGAAGCTTTCTTT
NA	TRBV6-5	TRBJ2-3	NA	12	CASRGAADTQYF	TGTGCCAGCCGGGGGGCGGCGGATACGCAGTATTTT
NA	TRBV11-2	TRBJ2-1	TRBD2	13	CASSPGLANEQFF	TGTGCCAGCAGCCCGGGACTAGCCAATGAGCAGTTCTTC
NA	TRBV6-5	TRBJ2-3	NA	14	CASSYSLAPHTQYF	TGTGCCAGCAGTTACTCGTTGGCCCCCCATACGCAGTATTTT
few	TRBV5-8	TRBJ1-2	NA	15	CASSLGGSVRGGYTF	TGTGCCAGCAGCTTGGGCGGCTCGGTCAGAGGTGGCTACACCTTC
once	TRBV15	TRBJ1-5	NA	15	CATSRDLGQGQPQHF	TGTGCCACCAGCAGAGATCTGGGGCAGGGCCAGCCCCAGCATTTT
NA	TRBV5-1	TRBJ2-1	NA	15	CASSLASGLYNEQFF	TGCGCCAGCAGCTTGGCCTCTGGACTTTACAATGAGCAGTTCTTC
once	TRBV10-3	TRBJ1-2	TRBD1	15	CAGRQGNMANYGYTF	TGTGCCGGCAGACAGGGGAATATGGCAAACTATGGCTACACCTTC
NA	TRBV7-9	TRBJ2-3	TRBD2	14	CASSARGATDTQYF	TGTGCCAGCAGCGCGCGGGGGGCCACAGATACGCAGTATTTT
NA	TRBV6-6	TRBJ1-1	TRBD1	14	CASRYRQGSTEAFF	TGTGCCAGCAGATACAGACAGGGGTCCACTGAAGCTTTCTTT